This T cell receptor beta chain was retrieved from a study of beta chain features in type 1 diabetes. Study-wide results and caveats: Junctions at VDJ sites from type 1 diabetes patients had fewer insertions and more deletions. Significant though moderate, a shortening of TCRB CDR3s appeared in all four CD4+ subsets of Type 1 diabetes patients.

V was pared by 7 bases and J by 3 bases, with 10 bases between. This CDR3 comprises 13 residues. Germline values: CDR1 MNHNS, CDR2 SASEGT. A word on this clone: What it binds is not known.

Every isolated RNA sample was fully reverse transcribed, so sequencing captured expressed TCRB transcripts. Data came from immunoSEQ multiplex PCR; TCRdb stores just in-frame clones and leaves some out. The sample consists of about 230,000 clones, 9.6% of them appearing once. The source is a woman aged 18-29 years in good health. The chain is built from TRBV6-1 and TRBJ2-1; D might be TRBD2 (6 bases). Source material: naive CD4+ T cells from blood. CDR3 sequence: CASKSGLYNEQFF. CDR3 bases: TGTGCCAGCAAGAGCGGGCTCTACAATGAGCAGTTCTTC.